This T cell receptor (beta chain) was found in a study of siplizumab effects on memory and regulatory T cells (dated by TCRdb to about 2019). Notes on the research overall: The study examined how the anti-CD2 antibody siplizumab affects alloreactive T-cell subsets in allogeneic mixed lymphocyte reactions built from human PBMCs. Results and caveats for the whole study, not just this receptor: Compared with memory T cells, unstimulated naive T cells appeared more diverse, and naive cells seemed to make a substantial contribution to the alloresponse. Whether proliferating Tregs from siplizumab cultures actually had suppressive function was not functionally confirmed. Because sequences below about 10^-5 frequency were poorly captured, only a minor fraction of alloreactive clones could be mapped to unstimulated subsets. Among mappable alloreactive CD4+ clones, the Treg-derived fraction averaged about 75% with siplizumab versus around 29% in control reactions. The cumulative frequency of alloreactive sequences traceable to unstimulated CD4+ memory T cells was significantly reduced by siplizumab. About 80-97% of proliferating CD4+ or CD8+ clones could not be given a naive or memory phenotype.

Trimming takes 3 bases from V and 0 bases from J, and the germline ends sit 15 bases apart. Its CDR3 holds 18 amino acids, cysteine through phenylalanine. The DNA shown is the 54-base CDR3, in frame from base 1. Taken from the germline V gene (reference sequence), the CDR1 and CDR2 loops are MNHEY and SMNVEV. Sorted unstimulated T cells and proliferating T cells recovered from mixed lymphocyte reactions were subjected to TCRbeta CDR3 sequencing. Fresh whole blood from under 13 HLA-typed healthy donors was used as the source from which PBMCs were isolated. To map where alloreactive clones came from, unstimulated CD4+ non-regulatory T cells were FACS-sorted. Library creation used the immunoSEQ multiplex PCR assay. Roughly 10^5 TCR templates per sample were assayed on the deep sequencing platform. Genomic DNA extracted from sorted T cells was used for TCRbeta CDR3 sequencing. The published analysis was carried out like this. The R programming language was used for clonal analysis of the TCRbeta CDR3 data. Unstimulated samples were compared with post-reaction CFSE-low samples to define alloreactive CD4+ and CD8+ clones. Alloreactive CD4+ clones were assigned to regulatory or non-regulatory origin by matching sequences to sorted unstimulated Treg and non-Treg repertoires. TCRdb obtained this table from immuneACCESS and retained in-frame rearrangements with V and J assigned. These tables miss some clones; where compared with another copy, unresolved V genes account for less than half of the shortfall, and the remainder is unexplained. V, J and clone size derive from that table, while D and trimming were established from the DNA sequence. The sample contains around 100,000 clones, 94% of them found a single time. In total, the top ten clones hold about 1.2% of the sample.

As to this clone: The specificity of this receptor is unknown. The sample holds no much larger clone one base away, and base qualities are not on file.

This TCR was sampled from a human donor in good health. In this chain, TRBV27 is recombined with TRBJ2-6; the D gene is perhaps TRBD1, on 6 matching bases. Sample: non-Treg CD4+ T cells sorted from blood. Read against the paper, the sample's cell subset or site label means: FACS-sorted unstimulated CD4+ non-regulatory T cells. This receptor carries the CDR3 CASSLVGTISSGANVLTF. The base sequence is TGTGCCAGCAGTTTGGTTGGGACAATCAGCTCTGGGGCCAACGTCCTGACTTTC.